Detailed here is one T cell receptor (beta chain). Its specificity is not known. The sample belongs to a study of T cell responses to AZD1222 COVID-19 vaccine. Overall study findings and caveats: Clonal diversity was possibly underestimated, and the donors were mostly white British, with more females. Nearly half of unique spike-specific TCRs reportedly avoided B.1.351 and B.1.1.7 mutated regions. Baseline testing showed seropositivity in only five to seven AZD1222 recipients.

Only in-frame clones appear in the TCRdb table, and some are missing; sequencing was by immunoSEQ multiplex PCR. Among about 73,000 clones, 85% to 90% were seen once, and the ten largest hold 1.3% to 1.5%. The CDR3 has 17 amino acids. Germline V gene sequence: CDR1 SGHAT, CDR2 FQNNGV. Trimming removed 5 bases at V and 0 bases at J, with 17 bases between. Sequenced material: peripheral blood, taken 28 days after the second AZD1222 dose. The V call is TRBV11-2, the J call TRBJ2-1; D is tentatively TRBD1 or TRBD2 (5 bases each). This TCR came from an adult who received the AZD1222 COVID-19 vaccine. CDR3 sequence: CASSPSAGGSSYNEQFF. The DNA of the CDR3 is TGTGCCAGCAGCCCATCCGCTGGGGGTAGCTCCTACAATGAGCAGTTCTTC.